The T cell receptor beta chain described here comes from a study of CD8 T cells in Susac syndrome. Study as a whole: Susac syndrome patients were untreated, on corticosteroids with some adding intravenous immunoglobulin, or on intravenous immunoglobulin only. Study outcomes and limitations: Clonal CD8+ expansion in Susac was highest in TEMRA cells and active patients.

Isolation of CD8+ and CD4+ T cells was performed negatively, whereas enrichment of TEMRA cells was done by FACS. The RNA input was about 0.5 to 1 ug, and it was reverse transcribed with random hexamers. TCRdb reanalysed the immunoSEQ multiplex PCR reads using MiXCR and keeps one entry per CDR3 protein. The table has approximately 49,000 distinct CDR3 sequences, 95% seen once; the top ten hold around 0.75%. CDR3 size: 13 residues. J lost 3 bases, V lost 5 bases, and 2 bases had no gene match. CDR1 and CDR2 from the germline V gene are DFQATT and SNEGSKA (reference sequence). Concerning this clonotype: Its antigen is as yet unknown.

The rearrangement links TRBV20-1 to TRBJ1-1; 11 bases map to TRBD1. Sequencing was performed on CD8+ T cells from PBMCs. The clonotype originates from a human donor with Susac syndrome. The CDR3 DNA reads as TGCAGTGCTGGGGGACAGGGGGACACTGAAGCTTTCTTT. Residues: CSAGGQGDTEAFF.